This record looks at one TCR beta chain sequence and its context. Germline V gene lookup returns CDR1 LNHDA and CDR2 SQIVND (reference sequence). CDR3 length: 12 residues. V lost 7 bases, J lost 4 bases, and 2 bases stayed unmatched. During its preparation, the TCRbeta library received unique molecular identifiers. TCRdb redid the calling of the PCR reads with MiXCR, one entry per CDR3 protein. The sample carries 350,000 to 500,000 distinct CDR3 sequences, 43% recorded once. The data were taken from a study of T-cell reconstitution after alpha-beta-depleted transplantation in children. Sequencing was performed on PBMCs, taken before TCRalphabeta/CD19-depleted stem cell transplant. This TCR was recovered from a girl aged 2-10 years with aplastic anemia, due to receive a stem cell transplant. The chain has TRBV19 and TRBJ1-2; 8 positions match TRBD1. This CDR3 is CASTDRAYGYTF. The CDR3 DNA reads TGTGCCAGTACGGACAGGGCCTATGGCTACACCTTC.